The 11 T cell receptor beta chains given below trace back to one sample, sequenced in a study of cytomegalovirus exposure and HLA in healthy donors. Primers for the PCR totalled 60 Vbeta and 13 Jbeta. Only in-frame clones appear in the TCRdb table, and some are missing; sequencing was by immunoSEQ multiplex PCR. The sample consists of 110,000 or so clones, under 80% of them appearing once. The sequencing input was PBMCs. These receptors were collected from a woman aged 50 to 60 in good health and CMV-seropositive.

V and J are TRBV11-3 and TRBJ2-5; TRBD1 matches 9 bases. The germline V gene encodes CDR1 SGHNT and CDR2 YENEEA. The V segment lost 1 base and the J segment 0 bases; nucleotides outside the gene matches: 6. This CDR3 spans 17 amino acids. The CDR3 DNA reads as TGTGCCAGCAGCTTAGGGGAGGGGACAGGGTACCAAGAGACCCAGTACTTC. Amino acids: CASSLGEGTGYQETQYF.

The chain is built from TRBV2 and TRBJ2-7; TRBD1 matches at 8 bases. The CDR3 loop spans 16 amino acids. The trim removed 3 bases at V and 5 bases at J, leaving 12 bases unmatched. Germline V CDR1 and CDR2: SNHLY, FYNNEI. As DNA, the CDR3 is TGTGCCAGCAGTGACAGAGGGCCGGGACAGGCGGACGAGCAGTACTTC. It is translated as CASSDRGPGQADEQYF.

The V call is TRBV15, the J call TRBJ1-1; D ambiguous. The germline V gene has CDR1 LNHNV and CDR2 YYDKDF (reference sequence). Trimming shortened V by 1 base and J by 4 bases, and 10 bases separated the two germline ends. The CDR3 runs 14 residues. The CDR3 sequence: CATSRGASSTEAFF. The CDR3 nucleotides are TGTGCCACCAGCAGAGGGGCGAGCTCCACTGAAGCTTTCTTT.

This clone was detected only once. The chain employs TRBV5-4 and TRBJ1-2; 7 nucleotides align to TRBD1. The CDR3 runs to 16 residues. Trimming cost V 3 bases and J 6 bases; bases outside gene matches: 14. The germline V gene encodes CDR1 SGHNT and CDR2 YYREEE (reference sequence). CDR3 loop: CASSSQSRQGTHGYTF. CDR3 nucleotides: TGTGCCAGCAGCTCCCAATCCCGACAGGGAACACATGGCTACACCTTC.

The V call is TRBV5-1, the J call TRBJ2-2; possible D gene TRBD2, 5 bases. This CDR3 is 13 amino acids long. Germline values: CDR1 SGHRS, CDR2 YFSETQ. The ends were cut back, 1 base at V and 6 bases at J, with 7 bases in the middle. CDR3: CASSLTRSGELFF. CDR3 bases: TGCGCCAGCAGCTTGACTAGATCCGGGGAGCTGTTTTTT.

This chain uses TRBV15 with TRBJ2-3; a weak D match, TRBD1 (6 bases). Trimming pared 0 bases from V and 0 bases from J, leaving 7 bases between. Germline CDR1 and CDR2: LNHNV and YYDKDF (reference sequence). The CDR3 loop spans 15 amino acids. CDR3 protein: CATSRETGSTDTQYF. CDR3 nucleotide sequence: TGTGCCACCAGCAGAGAGACAGGAAGCACAGATACGCAGTATTTT.

This chain connects TRBV6-5 to TRBJ1-1; maybe TRBD1 (5 bases). The germline CDR1 and CDR2 sequences are MNHEY and SVGAGI. With 0 bases removed from V and 3 bases from J, the gap between germline ends came to 11 bases. This CDR3 is built from 15 residues. Written as DNA, the CDR3 is TGTGCCAGCAGTTACTCGAACCTAGGGGACACTGAAGCTTTCTTT. Translating it yields CASSYSNLGDTEAFF.

The chain combines TRBV28 with TRBJ2-1; unclear D gene. The CDR3 has 12 residues. Germline assignment: CDR1 MDHEN and CDR2 SYDVKM. Trimming pared 6 bases from V and 4 bases from J, leaving 7 bases between. The CDR3 DNA is TGTGCCAGCAGGGCGAGGTACAATGAGCAGTTCTTC. Translation: CASRARYNEQFF.

V is TRBV5-1 and J is TRBJ1-1; 9 nucleotides match TRBD1. The germline V gene encodes CDR1 SGHRS and CDR2 YFSETQ. This CDR3 is 15 amino acids long. V shed 3 bases, J shed 5 bases, and the junction held 8 bases outside the gene matches. The CDR3 nucleotides read TGCGCCAGCAGCTCCGGGACAGGGCCTGCGACTGAAGCTTTCTTT. It translates to CASSSGTGPATEAFF.

This clone was picked up many times. The chain carries TRBV7-9 and TRBJ1-1, with D possibly TRBD1 on 6 matching bases. The CDR3 has 14 amino acids. In germline, CDR1 is SEHNR, CDR2 FQNEAQ (reference sequence). Deletions cut 5 bases from V and 0 bases from J, with 10 bases between. CDR3: CASSDQGMNTEAFF. As DNA, the CDR3 is TGTGCCAGCAGCGATCAGGGGATGAACACTGAAGCTTTCTTT.

This clone was seen more than once but under ten times. The rearrangement links TRBV5-1 to TRBJ2-5; 9 positions agree with TRBD2. The germline V gene encodes CDR1 SGHRS and CDR2 YFSETQ. The trim removed 3 bases at V and 5 bases at J, leaving 8 bases unmatched. The CDR3 has 15 amino acids. CDR3 protein: CASSSSGLAIETQYF. CDR3 DNA: TGCGCCAGCAGCTCCTCGGGACTAGCCATCGAGACCCAGTACTTC.